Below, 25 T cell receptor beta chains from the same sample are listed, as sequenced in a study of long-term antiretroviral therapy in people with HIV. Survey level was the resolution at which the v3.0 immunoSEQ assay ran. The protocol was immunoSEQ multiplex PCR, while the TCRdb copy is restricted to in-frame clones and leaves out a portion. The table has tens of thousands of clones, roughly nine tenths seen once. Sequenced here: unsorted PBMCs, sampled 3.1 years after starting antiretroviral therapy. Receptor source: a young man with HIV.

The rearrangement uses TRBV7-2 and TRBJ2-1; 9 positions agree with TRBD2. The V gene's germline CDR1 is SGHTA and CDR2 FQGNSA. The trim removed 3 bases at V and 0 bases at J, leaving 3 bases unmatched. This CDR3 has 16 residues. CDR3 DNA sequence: TGTGCCAGCAGCTTGAATAGCGGGAGCTCCTACAATGAGCAGTTCTTC. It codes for CASSLNSGSSYNEQFF.

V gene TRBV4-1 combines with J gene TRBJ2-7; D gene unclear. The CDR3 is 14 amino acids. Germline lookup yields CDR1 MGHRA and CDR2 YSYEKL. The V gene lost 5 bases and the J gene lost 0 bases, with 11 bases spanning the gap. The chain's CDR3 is CASSGRVSSYEQYF. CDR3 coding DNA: TGCGCCAGCAGCGGACGGGTCAGCTCCTACGAGCAGTACTTC.

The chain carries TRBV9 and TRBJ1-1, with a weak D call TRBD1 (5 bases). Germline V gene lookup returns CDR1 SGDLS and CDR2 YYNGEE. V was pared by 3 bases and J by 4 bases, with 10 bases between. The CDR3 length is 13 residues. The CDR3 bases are TGTGCCAGCAGCGGCTGGGGGGGCACTGAAGCTTTCTTT. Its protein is CASSGWGGTEAFF. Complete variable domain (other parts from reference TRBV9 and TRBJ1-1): DSGVTQTPKHLITATGQRVTLRCSPRSGDLSVYWYQQSLDQGLQFLIQYYNGEERAKGNILERFSAQQFPDLHSELNLSSLELGDSALYFCASSGWGGTEAFFGQGTRLTVV.

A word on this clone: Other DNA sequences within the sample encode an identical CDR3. This chain's CDR3 is CASSPTGTGNEKLFF. The CDR3 region has the DNA TGTGCCAGCTCCCCTACCGGGACAGGGAACGAAAAACTGTTTTTT. The chain uses TRBV18 and TRBJ1-4; 9 nucleotides match TRBD1. After removal of 6 bases from V and 8 bases from J, the junction contained 10 bases not matched to a gene. The CDR3 loop spans 15 amino acids. Germline V gives CDR1 KGHSH, CDR2 LQKENI. The complete variable domain, with remaining parts taken from reference TRBV18 and TRBJ1-4, reads NAGVMQNPRHLVRRRGQEARLRCSPMKGHSHVYWYRQLPEEGLKFMVYLQKENIIDESGMPKERFSAEFPKEGPSILRIQQVVRGDSAAYFCASSPTGTGNEKLFFGSGTQLSVL.

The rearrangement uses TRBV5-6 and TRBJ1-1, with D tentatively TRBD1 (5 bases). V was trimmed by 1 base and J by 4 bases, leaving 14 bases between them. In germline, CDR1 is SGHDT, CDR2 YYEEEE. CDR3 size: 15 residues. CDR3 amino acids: CASSLLTETVTEAFF. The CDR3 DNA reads TGTGCCAGCAGCTTGCTGACCGAGACAGTCACTGAAGCTTTCTTT.

The CDR3, as DNA: TGTGCCAGCAGATCCTACGGACAGAAAAAAGAGACCCAGTACTTC. It is translated as CASRSYGQKKETQYF. This chain joins TRBV6-5 and TRBJ2-5, with a tentative D call TRBD1 (6 bases). The CDR3 length is 15 residues. V dropped 6 bases and J dropped 3 bases, with 17 bases sitting between them. Germline V gene data show CDR1 as MNHEY and CDR2 as SVGAGI.

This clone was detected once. The DNA of the CDR3 is TGTGCCAGCAGCTTGAACGGGGCCACTGAAGCTTTCTTT. Protein sequence: CASSLNGATEAFF. This chain links TRBV7-3 with TRBJ1-1, with D perhaps matching TRBD1 (5 bases). This CDR3 contains 13 residues. V was pared by 3 bases and J by 4 bases, with 9 bases between. The germline V gene has CDR1 SGHTA and CDR2 FQGTGA. The whole variable domain, remainder taken from reference TRBV7-3 and TRBJ1-1, is GAGVSQTPSNKVTEKGKYVELRCDPISGHTALYWYRQSLGQGPEFLIYFQGTGAADDSGLPNDRFFAVRPEGSVSTLKIQRTERGDSAVYLCASSLNGATEAFFGQGTRLTVV.

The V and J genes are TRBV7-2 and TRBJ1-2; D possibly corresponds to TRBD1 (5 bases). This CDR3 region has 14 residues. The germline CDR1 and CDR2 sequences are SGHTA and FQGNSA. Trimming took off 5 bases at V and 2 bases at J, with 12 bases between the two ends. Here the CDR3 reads CASSPFPGNYGYTF. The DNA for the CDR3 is TGTGCCAGCAGCCCCTTTCCAGGGAACTATGGCTACACCTTC.

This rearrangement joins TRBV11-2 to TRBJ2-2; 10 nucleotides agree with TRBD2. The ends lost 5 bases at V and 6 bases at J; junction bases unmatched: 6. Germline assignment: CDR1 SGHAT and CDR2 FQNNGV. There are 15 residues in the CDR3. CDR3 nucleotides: TGTGCCAGCAGCGAAAGCGGGGGGGCCGCCGGGGAGCTGTTTTTT. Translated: CASSESGGAAGELFF.

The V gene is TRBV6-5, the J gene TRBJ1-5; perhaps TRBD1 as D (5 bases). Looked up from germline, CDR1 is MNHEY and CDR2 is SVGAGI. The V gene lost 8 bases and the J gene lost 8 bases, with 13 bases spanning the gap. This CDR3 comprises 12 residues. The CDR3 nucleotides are TGTGCCAGCGGACGGCGGGGGGAGCCCCAGCATTTT. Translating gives CASGRRGEPQHF.

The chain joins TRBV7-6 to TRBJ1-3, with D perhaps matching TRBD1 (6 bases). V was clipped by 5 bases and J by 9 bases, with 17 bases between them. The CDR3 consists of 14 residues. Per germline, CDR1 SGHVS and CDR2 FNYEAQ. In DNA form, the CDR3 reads TGTGCCAGCAGCCCAACGGTCGTAGGGGGCACCATATATTTT. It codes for CASSPTVVGGTIYF.

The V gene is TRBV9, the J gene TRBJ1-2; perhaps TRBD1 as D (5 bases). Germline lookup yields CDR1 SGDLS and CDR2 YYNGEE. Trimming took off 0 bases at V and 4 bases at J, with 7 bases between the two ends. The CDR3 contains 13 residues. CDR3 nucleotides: TGTGCCAGCAGCGTAGCAGACAGCTATGGCTACACCTTC. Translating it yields CASSVADSYGYTF.

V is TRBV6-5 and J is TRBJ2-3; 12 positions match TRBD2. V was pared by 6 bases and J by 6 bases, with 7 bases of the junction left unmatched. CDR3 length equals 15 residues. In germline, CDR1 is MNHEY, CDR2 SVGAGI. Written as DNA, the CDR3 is TGTGCCAGCAGCCTAACTAGCGGGAGGTTGGATACGCAGTATTTT. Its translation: CASSLTSGRLDTQYF.

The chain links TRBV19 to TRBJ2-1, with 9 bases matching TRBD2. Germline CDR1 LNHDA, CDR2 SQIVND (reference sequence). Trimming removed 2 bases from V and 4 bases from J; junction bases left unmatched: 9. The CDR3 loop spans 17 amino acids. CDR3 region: CASSIRHSREGYNEQFF. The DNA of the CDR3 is TGTGCCAGTAGTATACGTCACTCGCGGGAGGGGTACAATGAGCAGTTCTTC.

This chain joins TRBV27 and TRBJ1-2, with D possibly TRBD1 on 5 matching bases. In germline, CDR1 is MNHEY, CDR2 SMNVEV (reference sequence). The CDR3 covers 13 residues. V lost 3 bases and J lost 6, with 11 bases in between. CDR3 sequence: CASSFSGTNGYTF. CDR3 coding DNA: TGTGCCAGCAGTTTTTCCGGGACGAATGGCTACACCTTC.

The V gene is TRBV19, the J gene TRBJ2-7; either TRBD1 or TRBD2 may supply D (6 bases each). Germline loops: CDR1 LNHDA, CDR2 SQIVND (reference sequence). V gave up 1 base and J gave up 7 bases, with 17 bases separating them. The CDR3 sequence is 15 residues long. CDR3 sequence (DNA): TGTGCCAGTAGTATAGTAGGGGGGACGGCAGGGGAGCAGTACTTC. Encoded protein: CASSIVGGTAGEQYF.

The CDR3 DNA sequence: TGTGCCAGCAGCCCGGCAGGGGGCTACACAGATACGCAGTATTTT. It encodes CASSPAGGYTDTQYF. The chain carries TRBV7-9 and TRBJ2-3; 8 nucleotides align to TRBD1. The CDR3 is 15 amino acids. Germline V gene lookup returns CDR1 SEHNR and CDR2 FQNEAQ (reference sequence). V lost 5 bases and J lost 2; bases outside the gene matches: 6.

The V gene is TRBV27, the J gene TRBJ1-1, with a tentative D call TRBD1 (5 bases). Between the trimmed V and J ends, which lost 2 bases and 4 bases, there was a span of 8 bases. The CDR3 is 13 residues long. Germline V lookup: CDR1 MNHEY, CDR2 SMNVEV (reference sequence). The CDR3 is CASSLGASTEAFF. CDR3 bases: TGTGCCAGCAGTTTAGGGGCGAGCACTGAAGCTTTCTTT.

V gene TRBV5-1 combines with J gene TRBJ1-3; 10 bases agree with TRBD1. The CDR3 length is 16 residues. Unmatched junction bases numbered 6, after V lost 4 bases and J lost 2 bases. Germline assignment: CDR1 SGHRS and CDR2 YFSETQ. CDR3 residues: CASSHDRGRPGNTIYF. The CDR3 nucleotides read TGCGCCAGCAGCCACGACAGGGGGCGGCCTGGAAACACCATATATTTT.

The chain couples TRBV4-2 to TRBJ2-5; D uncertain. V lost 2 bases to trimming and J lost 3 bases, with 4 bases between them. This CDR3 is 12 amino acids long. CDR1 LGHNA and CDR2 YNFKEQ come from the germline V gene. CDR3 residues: CASSQPEETQYF. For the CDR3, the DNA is TGTGCCAGCAGCCAACCCGAAGAGACCCAGTACTTC.

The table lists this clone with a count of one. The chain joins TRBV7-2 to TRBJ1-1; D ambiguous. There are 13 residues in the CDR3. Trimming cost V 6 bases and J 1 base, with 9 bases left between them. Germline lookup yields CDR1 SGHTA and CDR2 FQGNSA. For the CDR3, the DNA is TGTGCCAGCAGAGACGACCAGAACACTGAAGCTTTCTTT. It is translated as CASRDDQNTEAFF.

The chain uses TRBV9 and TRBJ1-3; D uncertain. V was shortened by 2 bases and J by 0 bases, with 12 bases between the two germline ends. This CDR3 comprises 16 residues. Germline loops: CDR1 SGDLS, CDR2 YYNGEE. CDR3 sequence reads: CASSVLRRPSGNTIYF. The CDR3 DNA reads TGTGCCAGCAGCGTTTTAAGGCGGCCCTCTGGAAACACCATATATTTT.

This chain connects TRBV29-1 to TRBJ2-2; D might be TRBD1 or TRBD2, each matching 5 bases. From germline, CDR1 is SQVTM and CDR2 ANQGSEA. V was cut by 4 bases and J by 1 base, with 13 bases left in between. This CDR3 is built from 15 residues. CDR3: CSVGGSGWNTGELFF. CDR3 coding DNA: TGCAGCGTTGGGGGGTCCGGGTGGAACACCGGGGAGCTGTTTTTT.

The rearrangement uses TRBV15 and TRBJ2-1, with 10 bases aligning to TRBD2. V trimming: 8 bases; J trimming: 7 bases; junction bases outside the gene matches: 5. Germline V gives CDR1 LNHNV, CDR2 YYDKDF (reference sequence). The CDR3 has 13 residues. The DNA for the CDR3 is TGTGCCACCGAGGGACTAGCGAGGAATGAGCAGTTCTTC. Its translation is CATEGLARNEQFF.

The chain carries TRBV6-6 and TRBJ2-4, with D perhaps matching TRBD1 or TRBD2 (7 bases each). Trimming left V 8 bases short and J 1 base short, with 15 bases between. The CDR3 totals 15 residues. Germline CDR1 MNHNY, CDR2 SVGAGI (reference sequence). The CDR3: CASYQGGEAKNIQYF. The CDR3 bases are TGTGCCAGCTATCAGGGGGGGGAGGCCAAAAACATTCAGTACTTC.